The entry below gives a single T cell receptor (beta chain) sequence along with its context. The antigen remains undetermined. The germline V and J ends were trimmed by 4 bases and 6 bases, with 16 bases remaining between them. This CDR3 is 14 amino acids long. Germline CDR1 reads MNHEY; CDR2 reads SMNVEV (reference sequence). The table came from immunoSEQ multiplex PCR; TCRdb's copy has only in-frame clones and leaves some out. The sample lists about 380 clones; approximately 72% were seen once. The data stem from a study of circulating tumor DNA in untreated peripheral T-cell lymphoma. Across the whole study: Circulating tumor DNA with tumor TCR clonotypes was tracked in baseline and serial serum.

General study findings and limits: Despite persistently detectable ctDNA, a couple of patients remained in remission over roughly 10 years. Tumor-specific clonotypes were found in 60% to 85% of patients.

Sequenced: cell-free DNA from blood serum. The chain links TRBV27 to TRBJ2-7; either TRBD1 or TRBD2 may fit D (5 bases each). The receptor was isolated from a human donor with peripheral T-cell lymphoma. CDR3 loop: CASSSPQGGSEQYV. CDR3 bases: TGTGCCAGCAGTTCCCCCCAGGGTGGGAGCGAGCAGTACGTC.